These 13 T cell receptor beta chains were all obtained from the same sample, sequenced in a study of blood T cell repertoires in COVID-19 (dated by TCRdb to the early 2020s). Library construction relied on the immunoSEQ multiplex PCR assay. Imported from immuneACCESS, the table was reduced by TCRdb to in-frame sequences with V and J called. These copies leave out some clones; in studies compared against another copy, an unresolved V gene accounts for under half, and the cause of the remainder is not known. The sample yields about 100,000 clones; roughly 85% were counted once. The top ten clonotypes cover 9% to 14% of the sample. Sequencing was performed on peripheral blood. The receptors were sampled from a woman in her 70s with acute or convalescent COVID-19.

The chain couples TRBV5-4 to TRBJ1-1; 8 bases fit TRBD1. J lost 4 bases, V lost 4 bases, and 6 bases had no gene match. Germline V gene sequence: CDR1 SGHNT, CDR2 YYREEE (reference sequence). This CDR3 region has 14 residues. The CDR3 reads CASSIRQGITEAFF. CDR3 DNA sequence: TGTGCCAGCAGCATCCGACAGGGGATCACTGAAGCTTTCTTT.

The chain has TRBV5-4 and TRBJ1-1; tentatively, D is TRBD1 (6 bases). V was cut by 0 bases and J by 11 bases, with 14 bases left in between. This CDR3 has 13 amino acids. CDR1 SGHNT and CDR2 YYREEE come from the germline V gene (reference sequence). CDR3 coding DNA: TGTGCCAGCAGCTTGGCCGTCCAGGGGAAGGCTTTCTTT. It is translated as CASSLAVQGKAFF. Looking up the rest from reference TRBV5-4 and TRBJ1-1 gives the full variable domain: ETGVTQSPTHLIKTRGQQVTLRCSSQSGHNTVSWYQQALGQGPQFIFQYYREEENGRGNFPPRFSGLQFPNYSSELNVNALELDDSALYLCASSLAVQGKAFFGQGTRLTVV.

This clone was counted a few times. This rearrangement joins TRBV3-1 (or the pseudogene TRBV3-2) to TRBJ1-2; possibly TRBD1 for D (5 bases). V dropped 3 bases and J dropped 6 bases, with 17 bases sitting between them. The CDR3 length is 15 residues. The germline CDR1 and CDR2 sequences are LGHDT and YNNKEL (reference sequence). CDR3: CASSQDPQGFDGYTF. The CDR3 DNA sequence: TGTGCCAGCAGCCAGGATCCTCAGGGTTTCGATGGCTACACCTTC.

The rearrangement uses TRBV10-3 and TRBJ2-7, with 9 bases identical to TRBD1. The germline gives CDR1 ENHRY, CDR2 SYGVKD. This CDR3 region has 14 residues. Trimming cost V 10 bases and J 1 base; bases outside gene matches: 8. CDR3 amino acids: CATAGTGFSYEQYV. The CDR3 DNA reads TGTGCCACAGCCGGGACAGGGTTTTCCTACGAGCAGTACGTC.

The chain joins TRBV4-1 to TRBJ2-7; 8 bases fit TRBD1. Trimming removed 3 bases from V and 6 bases from J; junction bases left unmatched: 7. CDR3 size: 14 residues. Germline CDR1 MGHRA, CDR2 YSYEKL. The CDR3 is CASSQGTGRGEQYF. For the CDR3, the DNA is TGCGCCAGCAGCCAGGGGACAGGCCGGGGCGAGCAGTACTTC.

This clone was seen a handful of times. The chain is built from TRBV10-1 and TRBJ2-2; 10 bases map to TRBD1. The CDR3 is 14 residues long. Trimming took 6 bases from V and 5 from J; bases not matched to a gene: 3. Looked up from germline, CDR1 is WNHNN and CDR2 is SYGVQD (reference sequence). The CDR3 nucleotides are TGCGCCAGCAGGAAGGGACAGGGGACCGGGGAGCTGTTTTTT. Its protein is CASRKGQGTGELFF.

This clone was observed a few times. The J gene is TRBJ2-7, the V gene TRBV5-1; possibly TRBD1 for D (6 bases). Germline-derived CDR1 and CDR2 are SGHRS and YFSETQ. CDR3 length: 12 amino acids. V gave up 4 bases and J gave up 5 bases, with 10 bases separating them. CDR3 nucleotide sequence: TGCGCCAGCAGCGGAAACAGGGACGAGCAGTACTTC. This gives the protein CASSGNRDEQYF.

The CDR3 DNA reads as TGCGCCAGCAGCCAAGAAGGTGCGGGACAGTCCTATGGCTACACCTTC. Its translation: CASSQEGAGQSYGYTF. The genes are TRBV4-1 and TRBJ1-2; 7 positions agree with TRBD1. The CDR3 extends over 16 amino acids. Unmatched junction bases numbered 8, after V lost 0 bases and J lost 4 bases. Germline CDR1 MGHRA, CDR2 YSYEKL.

This clone has only a few counts. The V call is TRBV4-3, the J call TRBJ1-2; a possible D gene is TRBD1 (6 bases). CDR3 length: 14 amino acids. V dropped 1 base and J dropped 4 bases, with 10 bases sitting between them. CDR1 and CDR2 from the germline V gene are LGHNA and YSLEER. This chain's CDR3 is CASSQVRQVYGYTF. The CDR3 nucleotides are TGCGCCAGCAGCCAAGTTAGACAGGTCTATGGCTACACCTTC.

This clone was detected only a few times. The rearrangement links TRBV30 to TRBJ1-1, with 9 bases fitting TRBD1. CDR1 GTSNPN and CDR2 SVGIG come from the germline V gene (reference sequence). This CDR3 comprises 12 residues. V dropped 1 base and J dropped 8; count of bases not matched to a gene: 2. Written as DNA, the CDR3 is TGTGCCTGGAGTGCGGGGACAGGGGAAGCTTTCTTT. Translation: CAWSAGTGEAFF. Full variable domain (missing parts from reference TRBV30 and TRBJ1-1): SQTIHQWPATLVQPVGSPLSLECTVEGTSNPNLYWYRQAAGRGLQLLFYSVGIGQISSEVPQNLSASRPQDRQFILSSKKLLLSDSGFYLCAWSAGTGEAFFGQGTRLTVV.

The gene calls are TRBV19 and TRBJ1-1, with a weak D call TRBD1 (5 bases). There are 15 residues in the CDR3. Trimming took off 5 bases at V and 1 base at J, with 14 bases between the two ends. Looked up from germline, CDR1 is LNHDA and CDR2 is SQIVND (reference sequence). CDR3 region: CASSSPGQENTEAFF. CDR3 coding DNA: TGTGCCAGTAGTTCCCCAGGGCAGGAGAACACTGAAGCTTTCTTT.

This sequence joins TRBV9 and TRBJ1-3; 8 bases map to TRBD1. J gave up 5 bases and V 3 bases, and 7 bases lay outside the gene matches. Germline CDR1 is SGDLS and CDR2 is YYNGEE. The CDR3 has 15 amino acids. CDR3 coding DNA: TGTGCCAGCAGCGGCTGGACAGGGACAAGAAACACCATATATTTT. This codes for CASSGWTGTRNTIYF.

The chain combines TRBV2 with TRBJ2-7; 8 nucleotides line up with TRBD1. V shed 3 bases, J shed 4 bases, and the junction held 5 bases outside the gene matches. This CDR3 has 14 amino acids. The germline gives CDR1 SNHLY, CDR2 FYNNEI. CDR3 sequence (DNA): TGTGCCAGCAGTGACTGGGACAGGACGTACGAGCAGTACGTC. Translated: CASSDWDRTYEQYV.